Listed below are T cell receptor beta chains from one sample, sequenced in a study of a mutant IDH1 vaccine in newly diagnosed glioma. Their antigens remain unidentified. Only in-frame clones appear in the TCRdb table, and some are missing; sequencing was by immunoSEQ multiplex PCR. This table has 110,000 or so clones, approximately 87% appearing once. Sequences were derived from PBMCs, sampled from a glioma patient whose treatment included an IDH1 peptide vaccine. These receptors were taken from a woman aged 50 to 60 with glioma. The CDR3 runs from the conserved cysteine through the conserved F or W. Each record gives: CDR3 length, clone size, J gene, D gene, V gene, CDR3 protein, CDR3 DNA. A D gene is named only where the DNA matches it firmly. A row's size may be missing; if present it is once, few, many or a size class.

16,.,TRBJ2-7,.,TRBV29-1,CSVEALNSNHSYEQYF,TGCAGCGTTGAAGCGCTCAACTCAAATCACAGTTACGAGCAGTACTTC
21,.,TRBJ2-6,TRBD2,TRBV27,CASRTFLATSGRHSGANVLTF,TGTGCCAGCCGAACCTTCCTGGCGACTAGCGGGAGGCACTCTGGGGCCAACGTCCTGACTTTC
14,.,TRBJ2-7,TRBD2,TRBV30,CAWRLAGGSHEQYF,TGTGCCTGGAGACTAGCGGGAGGATCCCACGAGCAGTACTTC
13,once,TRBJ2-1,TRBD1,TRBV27,CASSKQGYNEQFF,TGTGCCAGCAGTAAACAGGGGTACAATGAGCAGTTCTTC
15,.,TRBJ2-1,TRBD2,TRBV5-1,CASSYGLADYNEQFF,TGCGCCAGCAGCTATGGACTAGCGGACTACAATGAGCAGTTCTTC
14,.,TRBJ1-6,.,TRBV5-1,CASSLAIIGSPLHF,TGCGCCAGCAGCTTAGCAATAATCGGTTCACCCCTCCACTTT
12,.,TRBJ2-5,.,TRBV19,CASSIEGETQYF,TGTGCCAGTAGTATAGAAGGGGAGACCCAGTACTTC
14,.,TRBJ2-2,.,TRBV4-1,CASSQDPNTGELFF,TGCGCCAGCAGCCAAGATCCGAACACCGGGGAGCTGTTTTTT
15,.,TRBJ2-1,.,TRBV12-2,CASRFSGRSNNEQFF,TGTGCAAGTCGCTTTAGCGGGAGGTCTAACAATGAGCAGTTCTTC
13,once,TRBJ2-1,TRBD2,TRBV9,CASSPGGGNEQFF,TGTGCCAGCAGCCCGGGAGGGGGGAATGAGCAGTTCTTC
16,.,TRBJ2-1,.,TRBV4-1,CASSPGLQSSYNEQFF,TGCGCCAGCAGCCCGGGACTGCAGAGCTCCTACAATGAGCAGTTCTTC
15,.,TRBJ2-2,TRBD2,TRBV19,CASSSSGAWPGELFF,TGTGCCAGTAGTAGTAGCGGGGCCTGGCCCGGGGAGCTGTTTTTT
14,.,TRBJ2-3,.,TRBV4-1,CASSQDIGADTQYF,TGCGCCAGCAGCCAAGATATCGGTGCAGATACGCAGTATTTT
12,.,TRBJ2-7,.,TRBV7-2,CASSPSAGEQYF,TGTGCCAGCAGCCCCTCGGCAGGCGAGCAGTACTTC
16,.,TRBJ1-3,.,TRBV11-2,CASSSGTYYSGNTIYF,TGTGCCAGCAGCTCAGGGACGTACTACTCTGGAAACACCATATATTTT
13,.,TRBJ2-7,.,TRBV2,CASRDTGAYEQYF,TGTGCCAGCAGGGATACAGGAGCCTACGAGCAGTACTTC
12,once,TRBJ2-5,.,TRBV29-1,CSVGTGVREQYF,TGCAGCGTTGGAACAGGGGTTCGGGAGCAGTACTTC
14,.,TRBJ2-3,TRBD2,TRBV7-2,CASSLLAGTDTQYF,TGTGCCAGCAGCTTACTAGCGGGAACAGATACGCAGTATTTT
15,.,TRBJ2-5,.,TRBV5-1,CASSLPGATGETQYF,TGCGCCAGCAGCCTGCCGGGCGCTACGGGAGAGACCCAGTACTTC
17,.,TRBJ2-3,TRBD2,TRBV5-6,CASSLRGTSASTDTQYF,TGTGCCAGCAGCTTGCGGGGGACTAGCGCAAGCACAGATACGCAGTATTTT
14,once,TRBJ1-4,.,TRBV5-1,CASSLGRENEKLFF,TGCGCCAGCAGCTTAGGAAGGGAAAATGAAAAACTGTTTTTT
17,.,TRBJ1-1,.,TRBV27,CASSFGRGAMVNTEAFF,TGTGCCAGCAGTTTTGGAAGGGGGGCCATGGTGAACACTGAAGCTTTCTTT
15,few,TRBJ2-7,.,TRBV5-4,CASSLWAQAGYEQYF,TGTGCCAGCAGCTTGTGGGCACAGGCCGGCTACGAGCAGTACTTC
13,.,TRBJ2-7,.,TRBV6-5,CASRGGQNYEQYF,TGTGCCAGCAGGGGGGGACAGAACTACGAGCAGTACTTC
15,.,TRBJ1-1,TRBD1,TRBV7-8,CASSSLTGRRTEAFF,TGTGCCAGCAGCTCATTGACAGGGCGGCGGACTGAAGCTTTCTTT
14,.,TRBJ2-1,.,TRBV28,CASSFVPPHNEQFF,TGTGCCAGCAGTTTTGTCCCGCCCCACAATGAGCAGTTCTTC
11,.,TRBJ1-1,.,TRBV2,CASSEWVAAFF,TGTGCCAGCAGTGAATGGGTTGCAGCTTTCTTT
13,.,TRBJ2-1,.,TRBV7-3,CASSLVRYNEQFF,TGTGCCAGCAGCTTAGTGCGCTACAATGAGCAGTTCTTC
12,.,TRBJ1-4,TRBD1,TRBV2,CASDRDDEKLFF,TGTGCCAGCGACAGGGACGATGAAAAACTGTTTTTT
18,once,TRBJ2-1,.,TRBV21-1,CASSTTSGSVSAYNEQFF,TGTGCCAGCAGCACGACTAGCGGGTCCGTCTCGGCCTACAATGAGCAGTTCTTC
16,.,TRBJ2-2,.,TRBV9,CASRRATGFNTGELFF,TGTGCCAGCAGAAGAGCTACAGGATTTAACACCGGGGAGCTGTTTTTT
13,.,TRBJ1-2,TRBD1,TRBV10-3,CAISGLQGGGYTF,TGTGCCATCAGTGGATTACAGGGGGGTGGCTACACCTTC
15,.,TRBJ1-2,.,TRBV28,CASSPPGGIDYGYTF,TGTGCCAGCAGCCCACCGGGGGGGATCGACTATGGCTACACCTTC
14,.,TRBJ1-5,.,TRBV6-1,CASSEGTGRGPQHF,TGTGCCAGCAGTGAAGGAACAGGCCGAGGGCCCCAGCATTTT
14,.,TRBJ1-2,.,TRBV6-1,CASNSAGRIYGYTF,TGTGCCAGCAACTCTGCCGGACGGATCTATGGCTACACCTTC
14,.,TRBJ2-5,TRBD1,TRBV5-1,CASSFRQGRETQYF,TGCGCCAGCAGCTTCCGACAGGGTCGGGAGACCCAGTACTTC
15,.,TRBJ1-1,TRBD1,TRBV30,CAWSVNLGTDTEAFF,TGTGCCTGGAGTGTAAATTTGGGGACAGACACTGAAGCTTTCTTT
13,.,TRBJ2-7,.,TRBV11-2,CASRTVYSYEQYF,TGTGCCAGCCGGACAGTTTACTCCTACGAGCAGTACTTC
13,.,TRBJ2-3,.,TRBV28,CASREGVTDTQYF,TGTGCCAGCAGAGAGGGGGTCACAGATACGCAGTATTTT
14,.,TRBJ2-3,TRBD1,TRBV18,CASSPQGDTDTQYF,TGTGCCAGCTCACCCCAGGGGGACACAGATACGCAGTATTTT
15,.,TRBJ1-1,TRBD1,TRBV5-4,CASSPRTGEDTEAFF,TGTGCCAGCAGCCCCAGGACAGGGGAAGACACTGAAGCTTTCTTT
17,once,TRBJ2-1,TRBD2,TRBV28,CASSLPGTSGSYNEQFF,TGTGCCAGCAGCCTCCCGGGGACTAGCGGGTCCTACAATGAGCAGTTCTTC
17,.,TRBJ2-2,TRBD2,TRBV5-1,CASSPGILAGGTGELFF,TGCGCCAGCAGCCCCGGGATACTAGCGGGAGGCACCGGGGAGCTGTTTTTT
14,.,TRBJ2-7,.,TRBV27,CASSLLQGDHEQYF,TGTGCCAGCAGTTTATTACAGGGCGACCACGAGCAGTACTTC
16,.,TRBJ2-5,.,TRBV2,CASSSGGAGRGETQYF,TGTGCCAGCAGCTCAGGCGGGGCAGGGCGAGGAGAGACCCAGTACTTC
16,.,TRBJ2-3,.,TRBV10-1,CASSGGAAGESDTQYF,TGCGCCAGCAGTGGAGGTGCGGCAGGGGAGTCAGATACGCAGTATTTT
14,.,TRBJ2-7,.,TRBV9,CASSVQGVPYEQYF,TGTGCCAGCAGCGTACAGGGAGTCCCCTACGAGCAGTACTTC
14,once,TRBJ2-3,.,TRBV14,CASSPWTSTDTQYF,TGTGCCAGCAGCCCATGGACTAGCACAGATACGCAGTATTTT
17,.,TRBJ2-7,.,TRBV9,CASRLRGSPRECYEQYF,TGTGCCAGCCGGCTACGAGGTAGCCCAAGAGAATGCTACGAGCAGTACTTC
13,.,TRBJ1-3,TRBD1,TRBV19,CASSIGTGAAIYF,TGTGCCAGTAGTATCGGGACAGGGGCGGCCATATATTTT
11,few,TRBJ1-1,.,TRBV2,CASSGQLEAFF,TGTGCCAGCAGCGGACAGCTTGAAGCTTTCTTT
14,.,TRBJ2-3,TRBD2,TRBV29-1,CSVGLAGTTDTQYF,TGCAGCGTTGGGCTAGCGGGAACCACAGATACGCAGTATTTT
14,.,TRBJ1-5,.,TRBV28,CASSVTRDTQPQHF,TGTGCCAGCAGTGTTACCCGGGACACCCAGCCCCAGCATTTT
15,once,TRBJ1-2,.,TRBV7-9,CASSPDWGGANGYTF,TGTGCCAGCAGCCCCGACTGGGGAGGGGCCAATGGCTACACCTTC
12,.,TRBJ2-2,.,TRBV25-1,CASSENTGELFF,TGTGCCAGCAGTGAAAACACCGGGGAGCTGTTTTTT
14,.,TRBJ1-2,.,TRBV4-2,CASSQDVGNYGYTF,TGTGCCAGCAGCCAAGATGTGGGAAACTATGGCTACACCTTC
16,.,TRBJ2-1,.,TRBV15,CATSRDTGWVYNEQFF,TGTGCCACCAGCAGAGATACGGGGTGGGTCTACAATGAGCAGTTCTTC
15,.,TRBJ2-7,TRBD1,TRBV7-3,CASSLYRDRGYEQYF,TGTGCCAGCAGCTTGTACCGGGACAGGGGCTACGAGCAGTACTTC
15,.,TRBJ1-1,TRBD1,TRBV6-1,CASSEGQGAPTEAFF,TGTGCCAGCAGTGAAGGACAGGGGGCGCCGACTGAAGCTTTCTTT
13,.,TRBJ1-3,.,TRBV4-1,CASSRQTGNTIYF,TGCGCCAGCAGCCGACAGACAGGAAACACCATATATTTT